One and the same sample provided the 14 T cell receptor beta chains below, sequenced in a study of blood T cell repertoires in COVID-19. The method was immunoSEQ multiplex PCR; TCRdb's version includes in-frame clones alone and lacks a portion of them. Here the sample spans around 99,000 clones, about 80% being singletons. Sample: peripheral blood. These receptors all stem from a man between 70 and 80 years old with acute or convalescent COVID-19.

The chain carries TRBV29-1 and TRBJ2-1, with 10 bases lining up with TRBD1. The CDR3 totals 15 residues. Germline V gene lookup returns CDR1 SQVTM and CDR2 ANQGSEA. After removal of 3 bases from V and 4 bases from J, the junction contained 6 bases not matched to a gene. The CDR3 sequence is CSVEGEDRGYNEQFF. CDR3 in DNA: TGCAGCGTTGAGGGAGAGGACAGGGGGTACAATGAGCAGTTCTTC.

The chain has TRBV19 and TRBJ2-3; TRBD2 matches at 12 bases. The J segment lost 5 bases and the V segment lost 4 bases, leaving 10 bases of the junction unmatched. Germline assignment: CDR1 LNHDA and CDR2 SQIVND (reference sequence). This CDR3 comprises 17 residues. The CDR3 reads CASSTPRLAGVGDTQYF. The CDR3 nucleotides read TGTGCCAGTAGTACCCCTCGACTAGCGGGGGTTGGAGATACGCAGTATTTT.

Only one count was recorded for this clone. The chain couples TRBV6-6 to TRBJ1-2, with a tentative D call TRBD1 (6 bases). V was clipped by 5 bases and J by 4 bases, with 11 bases between them. The CDR3 runs 13 residues. Per germline, CDR1 MNHNY and CDR2 SVGAGI (reference sequence). The CDR3 is CASSPVTGYGYTF. CDR3 nucleotides: TGTGCCAGCAGTCCAGTGACAGGCTATGGCTACACCTTC.

The chain carries TRBV7-8 and TRBJ1-1; D unresolved. The V gene lost 2 bases and the J gene lost 6 bases, with 7 bases spanning the gap. From germline, CDR1 is SGHVS and CDR2 FQNEAQ. The CDR3 has 12 amino acids. CDR3 nucleotides: TGTGCCAGCAGCTTAAGCTGGTCTGAAGCTTTCTTT. The encoded protein is CASSLSWSEAFF.

The genes are TRBV27 and TRBJ1-2, with a weak D call TRBD1 (6 bases). There are 13 residues in the CDR3. Trimming left V 5 bases short and J 6 bases short, with 13 bases between. CDR1 and CDR2 (germline): MNHEY, SMNVEV (reference sequence). For the CDR3, the DNA is TGTGCCAGCAGTCCATCACAGGGCCATGGCTACACCTTC. The encoded protein is CASSPSQGHGYTF.

The chain is built from TRBV5-1 and TRBJ2-7; D remains unclear. CDR3 size: 14 residues. V was shortened by 0 bases and J by 0 bases, with 7 bases between the two germline ends. Germline V CDR1 and CDR2: SGHRS, YFSETQ. Here the CDR3 reads CASSLDGPSYEQYF. Here the CDR3 DNA reads TGCGCCAGCAGCTTGGATGGCCCCTCCTACGAGCAGTACTTC.

Remarks on this clone: Other DNA sequences from this sample encode an identical CDR3 as well. The chain links TRBV6-1 to TRBJ2-3; 8 bases are shared with TRBD1. J lost 3 bases, V lost 3 bases, and 2 bases had no gene match. This CDR3 comprises 14 residues. The germline V gene has CDR1 MNHNS and CDR2 SASEGT. CDR3 residues: CASSDGQGTDTQYF. CDR3 DNA: TGTGCCAGCAGTGATGGACAGGGAACAGATACGCAGTATTTT.

V gene TRBV5-4 combines with J gene TRBJ2-3; tentatively, D is TRBD2 (7 bases). Per germline, CDR1 SGHNT and CDR2 YYREEE (reference sequence). V lost 0 bases and J lost 5, with 13 bases in between. The CDR3 spans 15 residues. CDR3 in amino acids: CASSLEGGGLDTQYF. The CDR3 bases are TGTGCCAGCAGCTTGGAAGGGGGGGGCTTAGATACGCAGTATTTT.

The chain carries TRBV7-8 and TRBJ2-3; 7 bases are a match to TRBD1. The CDR3 length is 16 residues. The germline V gene encodes CDR1 SGHVS and CDR2 FQNEAQ. V lost 3 bases to trimming and J lost 0 bases; unmatched junction nucleotides: 6. The CDR3 loop is CASSLATGLSTDTQYF. Written as DNA, the CDR3 is TGTGCCAGCAGCTTGGCGACAGGGCTAAGCACAGATACGCAGTATTTT.

This clone was seen only once. This rearrangement joins TRBV3-1 (or the pseudogene TRBV3-2) to TRBJ2-2; 10 bases fit TRBD1. V was pared by 4 bases and J by 7 bases, with 9 bases of the junction left unmatched. This CDR3 region has 16 residues. Per germline, CDR1 LGHDT and CDR2 YNNKEL (reference sequence). DNA for the CDR3: TGTGCCAGCAGCCTGCCAGATGGACAGGGGGTCGGGGAGCTGTTTTTT. It specifies CASSLPDGQGVGELFF.

This rearrangement joins TRBV19 to TRBJ2-1, with unresolved D. Trimming took 9 bases from V and 4 from J, leaving 16 bases between them. The CDR3 extends over 14 amino acids. The germline gives CDR1 LNHDA, CDR2 SQIVND (reference sequence). As DNA, the CDR3 is TGTGCCAGCCAGAGGAGAAACGGGTACAATGAGCAGTTCTTC. Its protein is CASQRRNGYNEQFF.

This chain links TRBV7-2 with TRBJ1-2, with 8 bases lining up with TRBD1. CDR1 is SGHTA, CDR2 FQGNSA, per germline. This CDR3 is built from 15 residues. The ends lost 4 bases at V and 8 bases at J; junction bases unmatched: 12. The CDR3 region has the DNA TGTGCCAGCAGCTCGACAGGGGCGGTAGCGGGCGGCTACACCTTC. Translation gives CASSSTGAVAGGYTF. Variable domain in full (rest from reference TRBV7-2 and TRBJ1-2): GAGVSQSPSNKVTEKGKDVELRCDPISGHTALYWYRQSLGQGLEFLIYFQGNSAPDKSGLPSDRFSAERTGGSVSTLTIQRTQQEDSAVYLCASSSTGAVAGGYTFGSGTRLTVV.

As for this clone: Other DNA sequences in this specimen translate into the identical CDR3. The J gene is TRBJ2-7, the V gene TRBV29-1; 11 bases fit TRBD1. CDR1 is SQVTM, CDR2 ANQGSEA, per germline. V lost 7 bases and J lost 6; bases outside the gene matches: 5. This CDR3 contains 12 residues. For the CDR3, the DNA is TGCAGCGGCCTGGGACAGGGGGGCGAGCAGTACTTC. Protein sequence: CSGLGQGGEQYF.

The V and J genes are TRBV10-3 and TRBJ2-2; 8 bases agree with TRBD1. V trimming: 5 bases; J trimming: 0 bases; junction bases outside the gene matches: 2. This CDR3 comprises 15 residues. Germline CDR1 and CDR2: ENHRY and SYGVKD. The CDR3 coding sequence is TGTGCCATCAGTCGGACAGGGTCGAACACCGGGGAGCTGTTTTTT. It codes for CAISRTGSNTGELFF.